This T cell receptor beta chain emerged from a study of blood T cell repertoires in COVID-19. Study in general: Sites in the United States, Italy and Spain provided acute and convalescent COVID-19 samples. Sources were T cells, B-cell-depleted T cells, or PBMCs; the material itself was cDNA or gDNA.

This CDR3 region has 15 residues. Authors' methods: Counts of nucleated cells, estimated from reference gene primer amplification, were obtained. Clones were sequenced by immunoSEQ multiplex PCR, and TCRdb holds only the in-frame ones, with some missing. V, J and clone size are those of that table, while D and trimming were read from the DNA. The data show roughly 330,000 clones, about 87% seen once. Participants came from some 23 US areas, aged about 18 to 100 years. Sequenced sample: PBMCs or T cells enriched from blood (not recorded which). J is TRBJ2-5 and V is TRBV21-1; the D segment call TRBD1 is taken from the table without a DNA check. TRBV21-1 is recorded as a pseudogene. This receptor was obtained from a man younger than 40 who had recovered from COVID-19. The CDR3 bases are TGTGCCAGCAGCAAAGGACAGGGGAACCAAGAGACCCAGTACTTC. It encodes CASSKGQGNQETQYF.